The sequence of this TCR beta chain was determined in a study of cytomegalovirus exposure and HLA in healthy donors. Study observations and caveats: The productive fraction for most TCR beta V segments was about 87% or about 30% in an earlier analysis. Across donors, sequencing depth was assumed by presence/absence analyses to be roughly uniform.

This clone was counted a few times. What it binds is unknown. PCR employed 60 Vbeta and 13 Jbeta primers. In the original workflow: A later analysis tallied approximately 80 million unique TCR beta chains, 9 million to 12 million of them shared. Clones were read by immunoSEQ multiplex PCR, and TCRdb kept only the in-frame ones, dropping some. The V and J calls and clone size were taken over from that table, and D and trimming were inferred from the DNA. The sample gives about 200,000 clones, roughly 13% of which show up once; over 6.5% is in the top ten. Germline lookup yields CDR1 SEHNR and CDR2 FQNEAQ (reference sequence). Trimming at V came to 5 bases and at J to 4 bases, leaving 10 bases not matched to a gene. The CDR3 length is 16 residues.

This sequence was found in a man in his fifties in good health and CMV-seropositive. Source material: PBMCs. The chain has TRBV7-9 and TRBJ1-2, with 10 nucleotides matching TRBD1. The CDR3 DNA reads TGTGCCAGCAGCCGACAGGGGGCGCGGGTAATCTATGGCTACACCTTC. This encodes CASSRQGARVIYGYTF.